This entry describes one TCR beta chain. Its antigen is unidentified. Germline-derived CDR1 and CDR2 are SGHRS and YFSETQ. The length of the CDR3 is 13 residues. Deletions cut 4 bases from V and 6 bases from J, with 14 bases between. These data originate in a study of T-cell reconstitution after alpha-beta-depleted transplantation in children. Study-wide points: Surviving thymic progenitors and recipient T cells were the source of high TCRbeta diversity at day 60 in some patients. Several hundred expanded graft clones reportedly gave rise to the alpha-beta T cells present about two months after transplant. Newly generated T cells supplied most T-cell counts and diversity one year post-transplant.

Unique molecular identifiers were used to barcode this TCRbeta library. TCRdb analysed the PCR reads with MiXCR anew, one entry per CDR3 protein. The profile covers hundreds of thousands of distinct CDR3 sequences, with under 20% appearing a single time and roughly 41% taken by the ten largest. The specimen was PBMCs, mostly from graft donor cells, collected 360 days after TCRalphabeta/CD19-depleted stem cell transplant. This sequence joins TRBV5-1 and TRBJ2-7; D remains ambiguous. This sequence originates from a male patient aged 2 to 10 who had a stem cell transplant for acute lymphoblastic leukemia, so the T cells may come from the graft donor. The CDR3, as DNA: TGCGCCAGCAGCGATCGGGCCTTCGGCGAGCAGTACTTC. It yields the protein CASSDRAFGEQYF.